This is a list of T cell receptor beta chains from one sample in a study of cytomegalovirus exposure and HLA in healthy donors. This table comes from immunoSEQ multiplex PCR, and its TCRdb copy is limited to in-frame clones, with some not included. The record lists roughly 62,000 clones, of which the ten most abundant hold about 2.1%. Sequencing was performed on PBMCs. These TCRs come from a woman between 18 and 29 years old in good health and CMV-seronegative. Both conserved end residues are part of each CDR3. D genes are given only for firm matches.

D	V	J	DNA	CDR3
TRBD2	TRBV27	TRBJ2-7	TGTGCCAGCAGTTTACGACCGGGACTAGGGTCGTACGAGCAGTACTTC	CASSLRPGLGSYEQYF
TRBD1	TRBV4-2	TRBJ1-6	TGTGCCAGCAGCCAAGATCTTCAGGACAGGAGAAGCTCCTATAATTCACCCCTCCACTTT	CASSQDLQDRRSSYNSPLHF
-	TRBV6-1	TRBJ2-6	TGTGCCAGCACCTTTTTCCTCTCTGGGGCCAACGTCCTGACTTTC	CASTFFLSGANVLTF
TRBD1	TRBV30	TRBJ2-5	TGTGCCTGGATCCGGGGGACAGGGGAAGAGACCCAGTACTTC	CAWIRGTGEETQYF
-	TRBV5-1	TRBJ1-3	TGCGCCAGCAGCTTGGGGCCCCCCGGAAACACCATATATTTT	CASSLGPPGNTIYF
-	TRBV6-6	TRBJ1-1	TGTGCCAGCAGTTCACAGGGGAACACTGAAGCTTTCTTT	CASSSQGNTEAFF
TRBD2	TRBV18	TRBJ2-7	TGTGCCAGCTCACCCCTGGGACTAGCGGGAGGGCCGGGGGAGCAGTACTTC	CASSPLGLAGGPGEQYF
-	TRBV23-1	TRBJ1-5	TGCGCCAGCAGTATACCAGGCTTCGATCAGCCCCAGCATTTT	CASSIPGFDQPQHF
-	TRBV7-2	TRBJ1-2	TGTGCCAGCAGCGCCACTCAGGGTTTCTATGGCTACACCTTC	CASSATQGFYGYTF
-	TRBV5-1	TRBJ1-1	TGCGCCAGCAGCCAGGAAAGGGGGAACACTGAAGATTTCTTT	CASSQERGNTEDFF
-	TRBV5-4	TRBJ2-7	TGTGCCAGCAGCTTGGGGTCCACGGAGGGCTACGAGCAGTACTTC	CASSLGSTEGYEQYF
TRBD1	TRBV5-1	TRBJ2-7	TGCGCCAGCAGCTTCAACAGGGGGGTCAACGAGCAGTACTTC	CASSFNRGVNEQYF
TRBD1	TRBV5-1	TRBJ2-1	TGCGCCAGCATGAGGGACAGCCTGTGGTATGAGCAGTTCTTC	CASMRDSLWYEQFF
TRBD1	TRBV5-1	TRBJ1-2	TGCGCCAGCAGCCTTTGGGACAGCCTCTATGGCTACACCTTC	CASSLWDSLYGYTF
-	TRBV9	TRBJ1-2	TGTGCCAGCAGCCGCAGGGTGGAGTATGGCTACACCTTC	CASSRRVEYGYTF
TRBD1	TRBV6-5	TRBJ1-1	TGTGCCAGCAGCCTCAGGGGGCCAGGAGCTTTCTTT	CASSLRGPGAFF
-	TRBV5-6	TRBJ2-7	TGTGCCAGCAGCTTGGGGGGCAGCACTTACGAGCAGTACTTC	CASSLGGSTYEQYF
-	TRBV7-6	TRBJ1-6	TGTGCCAGCAGCTTAAGGGGCTCCTATAATTCACCCCTCCACTTT	CASSLRGSYNSPLHF
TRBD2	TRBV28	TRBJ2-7	TGTGCCAGCAGTTTAATAGCGGGAGTTAGCGAGCAGTACTTC	CASSLIAGVSEQYF
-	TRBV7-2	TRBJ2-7	TGTGCCAGCAGCTTAGTAGTTTCCGGCTCCTACGAGCAGTACTTC	CASSLVVSGSYEQYF
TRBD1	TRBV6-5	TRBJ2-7	TGTGCCAGCAGGTTGGGCAGGGGGCCCTACGAGCAGTACTTC	CASRLGRGPYEQYF
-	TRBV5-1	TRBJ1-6	TGCGCCAGCAGCTCTGCAGGTTTAAATTCACCCCTCCACTTT	CASSSAGLNSPLHF
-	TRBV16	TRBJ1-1	TGTGCCAGCAGCCAATCGGGACACGGGACTGAAGCTTTCTTT	CASSQSGHGTEAFF
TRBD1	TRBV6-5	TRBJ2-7	TGTGCCAGCAGTTCTTACAGGGGGAGCTCCTACGAGCAGTACTTC	CASSSYRGSSYEQYF
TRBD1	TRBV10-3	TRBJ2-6	TGTGCCATAGGGGCGGACAGGGCGTCGGCTGGGGCCAACGTCCTGACTTTC	CAIGADRASAGANVLTF
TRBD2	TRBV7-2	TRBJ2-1	TGTGCCAGCAGCCTAGGGGAGGGCTATGAGCAGTTCTTC	CASSLGEGYEQFF
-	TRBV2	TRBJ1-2	TGTGCCAGCAGCGATGACATTCCCGGCTACACCTTC	CASSDDIPGYTF
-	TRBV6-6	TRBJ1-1	TGTGCCAGCAGCAAGGGAGATCACACTGAAGCTTTCTTT	CASSKGDHTEAFF
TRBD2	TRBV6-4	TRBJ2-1	TGTGCCAGCAGTGAACGAGCGGGGGGAAGAGATGAGCAGTTCTTC	CASSERAGGRDEQFF
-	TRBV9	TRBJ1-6	TGTGCCAGCAGCGTAGTGGACAGTCTCACACCCCTCCACTTT	CASSVVDSLTPLHF
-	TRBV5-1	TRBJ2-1	TGCGCCAGCAGTTCGACCAGGCTGCTTGAGCAGTTCTTC	CASSSTRLLEQFF
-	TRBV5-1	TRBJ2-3	TGCGCCAGCAACGGAGCTCTTCCCCCAGATACGCAGTATTTT	CASNGALPPDTQYF
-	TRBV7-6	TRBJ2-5	TGTGCCAGCAGCTTAGGTAAAGCAGAGACCCAGTACTTC	CASSLGKAETQYF
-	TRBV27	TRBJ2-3	TGTGCCAGCAGTTTCGACTGGAGCGATACGCAGTATTTT	CASSFDWSDTQYF
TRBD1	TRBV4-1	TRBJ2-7	TGCGCCAGCAGCCAACCGGACAGGGGTTTCGAGCAGTACTTC	CASSQPDRGFEQYF
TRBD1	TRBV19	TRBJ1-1	TGTGCCAGTAGCGTCACCGGGACAGGGAACACTGAAGCTTTCTTT	CASSVTGTGNTEAFF
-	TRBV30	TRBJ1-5	TGTGCCTGGAGTGCAAGGTTGGAGCAGCCCCAGCATTTT	CAWSARLEQPQHF
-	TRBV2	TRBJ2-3	TGTGCCAGCAGTGAGGGCAGGCTTAGCACAGATACGCAGTATTTT	CASSEGRLSTDTQYF
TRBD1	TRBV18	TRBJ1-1	TGTGCCAGCTCACCAGTGACAGGGGGTCTTCAGATGAACACTGAAGCTTTCTTT	CASSPVTGGLQMNTEAFF
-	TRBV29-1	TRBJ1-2	TGCAGCGCCACGGAGAACTATGGCTACACCTTC	CSATENYGYTF
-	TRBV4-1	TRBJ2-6	TGCGCCAGCAGCCAAACCAGGGGACCTGGGGCCAACGTCCTGACTTTC	CASSQTRGPGANVLTF
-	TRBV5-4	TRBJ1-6	TGTGCCAGCAGCGCAGGACAGCTTTATAATTCACCCCTCCACTTT	CASSAGQLYNSPLHF
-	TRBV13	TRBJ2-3	TGTGCCAGCAGCTTAAAGGAGTCAGATACGCAGTATTTT	CASSLKESDTQYF
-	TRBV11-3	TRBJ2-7	TGTGCCAGCAGCTTAGATCCTTCTAGCCCCGAGCAGTACTTC	CASSLDPSSPEQYF
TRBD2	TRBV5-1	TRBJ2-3	TGCGCCAGCAGCTTGGGGATGAGCGGGGGGTCTGCAGATACGCAGTATTTT	CASSLGMSGGSADTQYF
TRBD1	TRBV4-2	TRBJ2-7	TGTGCCAGCAGCCAAGATCCCGGACAGGGATACGAGCAGTACTTC	CASSQDPGQGYEQYF
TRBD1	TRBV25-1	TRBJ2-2	TGTGCCAGCAGTGGGACAGGGGACACCGGGGAGCTGTTTTTT	CASSGTGDTGELFF
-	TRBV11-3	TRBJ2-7	TGTGCCAGCAGACCTCAGGAGGCAGGCAGCTACGAGCAGTACTTC	CASRPQEAGSYEQYF
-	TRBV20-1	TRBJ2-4	TGCAGTGCTAGCAGGGGGGACATTCAGTACTTC	CSASRGDIQYF
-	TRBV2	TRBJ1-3	TGTGCCAGCAGTCCGGACAGTCGAAACACCATATATTTT	CASSPDSRNTIYF
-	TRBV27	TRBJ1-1	TGTGCCAGCAGTTTGGCTTTCATGAACACTGAAGCTTTCTTT	CASSLAFMNTEAFF
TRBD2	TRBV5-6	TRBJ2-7	TGTGCCAGCAGCTTTGCTAGCGGGGATGTTTACGAGCAGTACTTC	CASSFASGDVYEQYF
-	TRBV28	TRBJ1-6	TGTGCCAGCAGTCCTCGACCGGGGGACTATAATTCACCCCTCCACTTT	CASSPRPGDYNSPLHF
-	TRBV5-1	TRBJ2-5	TGCGCCAGCAGCCAGGACACAGAAGAGACCCAGTACTTC	CASSQDTEETQYF